This T cell receptor (beta chain) was recorded in a study of T cells in Graves' hyperthyroidism and ophthalmopathy (dated by TCRdb to about 2019). In terms of the full investigation: Peripheral blood was sampled at the time of initial diagnosis, prior to any treatment. Thyroid tissue and blood T-cell repertoires from about 6 Graves' hyperthyroidism patients were also compared in the study. Whether ophthalmopathy could be predicted prospectively was tested in an independent validation cohort made up of 18 hyperthyroidism patients plus 17 patients who later progressed to ophthalmopathy. The 75 to 100 discovery patients were randomly split 7:3 into training and test sets. After blood sampling, hyperthyroidism patients were treated with methimazole at a starting dose of 30 mg daily, and ophthalmopathy patients were treated with high-dose intravenous methylprednisolone. According to the paper, TCR Vbeta CDR3 sequencing was carried out on over 130 peripheral blood samples, which came from under 50 ophthalmopathy, fewer than 80 hyperthyroidism and about 17 progressor patients. A discovery cohort of about a hundred patients, 43 with Graves' ophthalmopathy and under 60 with stable Graves' hyperthyroidism, was used to find distinguishing TCR V-J signatures.

Moderately to severely active disease, a Clinical Activity Score of at least 3, a NOSPECS grade of at least 4, and a duration under 3 months were present in ophthalmopathy patients. Any patient with an uncontrolled infection, another autoimmune disease, pregnancy or lactation was excluded. Clinical symptoms, serum thyroxine and TRAb, thyroid ultrasound, and orbital computed tomography formed the basis for the diagnoses. Ficoll-Paque density gradient centrifugation was used to isolate PBMCs from around 10 ml of fresh peripheral blood. Total RNA was extracted with Trizol reagent, and quality was checked on an Agilent 2100 Bioanalyzer. This clonotype was seen repeatedly, ten times or more. Which antigen it targets is not known. No base quality information exists; no much larger clone differs at one position. V lost 5 bases and J lost 3 bases, and the count of bases not matched to a germline gene is 8. CDR1 and CDR2, per the germline V gene, are MDHEN and SYDVKM. The CDR3, from cysteine to phenylalanine, totals 15 residues. Here the CDR3 DNA is all that survives: 45 bases in frame from base 1.

The research as a whole found: Ophthalmopathy was separated from stable hyperthyroidism by a 13 V-J signature model, with approximately 89% sensitivity and about 81% specificity obtained in cross-validation and 80%/75% obtained in testing. In validation, the model predicted progression to ophthalmopathy with approximately 69% sensitivity and around 72% specificity, a median of around 6.6 months before onset. Most expanded thyroid clonotypes (frequency above 0.001) were also found in blood, which suggests that blood repertoires may mirror thyroid immune responses. No statistical method was used to fix the sample size in advance, and group allocation was not hidden from the investigators.

The TCR beta CDR3 regions were amplified from the RNA transcripts. A first-round RT-PCR of the TCR CDR3 used the HTBI primer set with the Qiagen OneStep RT-PCR kit. Libraries were constructed in a second round of multiplex PCR, after which size selection and purification were performed. The libraries were sequenced on an Illumina HiSeq2000 using paired-end 100 bp reads. The study's processing was this. Raw data were processed with SOAPnuke, discarding reads with adapters, uncalled bases, mean Phred below 15, or no exact constant-primer or identifier match. COPE v1.2.5 was used to merge high-quality paired reads, and clonotypes were defined as unique nucleotide sequences. MiTCR v1.1 was used to align clonotypes to the IMGT TRBV, TRBD and TRBJ reference segments. Only V-J combinations with frequency above 0.0001, covering 99% to 99.2% of repertoires, were analysed. The TCS score was defined as F50 (clonal expansion) divided by E x V (chaos), with BLOSUM62-based TCRdist calculated between CDR3 peptides within each V-J. Welch's t-statistics and random forest reduced roughly 540 V-J features to around 14, which were used in a naive Bayes classifier (R e1071). The raw public reads went through TCRdb reprocessing: fastp at Q25, MiXCR clone calling, in-frame beta chains kept. Each CDR3 protein gets just one entry, which takes the most common genes and DNA from the rows behind it. The V and J calls and clone size are TCRdb's, not the authors'. The sample yields under 250,000 distinct CDR3 sequences; more than 20% were counted once. Approximately 35% of the sample lies in the top ten.

The receptor was derived from a woman between 40 and 50 years old with Graves' ophthalmopathy. Sequenced material: blood. This receptor chain uses TRBV28 and TRBJ2-7, with 9 central nucleotides matching TRBD2. The DNA sequence is as follows: TGTGCCAGCAGTCTTATAGCGGGAGCCTTCTACGAGCAGTACTTC. Its protein product is CASSLIAGAFYEQYF.